This T cell receptor beta chain was sequenced in a study of T-cell memory formation after mild COVID-19. Notes on this clonotype: Its antigen is unidentified.

General study points: Detection of some responders pre-infection suggested pre-existing cross-reactive memory T cells participated.

MiXCR was run by TCRdb on the 5' RACE reads, yielding one entry per CDR3 protein. The profile shows 200,000 to 250,000 distinct CDR3 sequences, roughly a tenth of them singletons. Trimming removed 4 bases from V and 2 bases from J; junction bases left unmatched: 3. Germline-derived CDR1 and CDR2 are SGHTA and FQGNSA. The CDR3 length is 15 residues. The sequenced material came from PBMCs or a T cell subset sorted from them (not recorded which). This TCR was sampled from a man aged 18-30 years who had mild COVID-19 (a few samples of this study predate the infection). Cell type and time point are not known. This chain uses TRBV7-2 with TRBJ2-4; 9 bases line up with TRBD2. CDR3 protein: CASSSLAGTKNIQYF. The CDR3 DNA is TGTGCCAGCAGCTCCCTAGCGGGGACCAAAAACATTCAGTACTTC.